Each of the 21 T cell receptor beta chains below was sequenced from the same sample in a study of blood T cell repertoires in COVID-19. Data came from immunoSEQ multiplex PCR; TCRdb stores just in-frame clones and leaves some out. The sample has around 190,000 clones; 80% to 90% are singletons. The sequenced sample consisted of PBMCs or T cells enriched from blood (not recorded which). These TCRs come from a man aged 35 to 55 who had recovered from COVID-19.

The J gene is TRBJ1-2, the V gene TRBV2; 9 positions agree with TRBD1. The CDR3 runs to 14 residues. Germline lookup yields CDR1 SNHLY and CDR2 FYNNEI. The V gene end was trimmed by 8 bases and the J gene end by 4 bases; junction bases not matched to a gene: 8. The CDR3 DNA sequence: TGTGCCAGCTCGGGACAGGGAGTGAGCTATGGCTACACCTTC. Its protein product is CASSGQGVSYGYTF.

The sample holds one count of this clone. The chain employs TRBV5-5 and TRBJ2-5; the D gene is possibly TRBD2 (6 bases). Germline CDR1 and CDR2: SGHKS and YYEKEE (reference sequence). The CDR3 is 15 amino acids. Trimming stripped 4 bases from V and 3 bases from J, with 16 bases between. The DNA of the CDR3 is TGTGCCAGCAGCCTTGCGGGCGGGAAAGAAGAGACCCAGTACTTC. It yields the protein CASSLAGGKEETQYF.

The chain carries TRBV5-1 and TRBJ2-3; D is ambiguous. The CDR3 consists of 12 residues. CDR1 SGHRS and CDR2 YFSETQ come from the germline V gene. V lost 3 bases and J lost 4, with 6 bases in between. CDR3 DNA: TGCGCCAGCAGCTGGGCCTCAGATACGCAGTATTTT. Its translation is CASSWASDTQYF.

This sequence joins TRBV19 and TRBJ2-1; tentatively, D is TRBD2 (7 bases). Germline V gene sequence: CDR1 LNHDA, CDR2 SQIVND (reference sequence). There are 14 residues in the CDR3. V was trimmed by 6 bases and J by 9 bases, leaving 18 bases between them. As DNA, the CDR3 is TGTGCCAGTAGCTGGGGTAGGAGGGGGGGTGAGCAGTTCTTC. It yields the protein CASSWGRRGGEQFF.

The chain recombines TRBV2 with TRBJ1-4; TRBD1 is a possible D gene (6 bases). Germline values: CDR1 SNHLY, CDR2 FYNNEI. Between the trimmed V and J ends, which lost 7 bases and 8 bases, there was a span of 17 bases. This CDR3 comprises 14 residues. CDR3 sequence (DNA): TGTGCCAGCACTTCAGGGGTATTCTTCGAAAAACTGTTTTTT. Protein product: CASTSGVFFEKLFF.

V usage is TRBV11-2 and J usage is TRBJ2-7, with 7 bases identical to TRBD2. Germline lookup yields CDR1 SGHAT and CDR2 FQNNGV. Germline trimming cut 0 bases from V and 3 bases from J; bases unmatched to any gene: 8. CDR3 length equals 16 residues. CDR3 bases: TGTGCCAGCAGCTTAGAAGGCCGACTAGCTAGCTACGAGCAGTACTTC. This sequence encodes CASSLEGRLASYEQYF.

The V and J genes are TRBV7-9 and TRBJ1-4; D is unresolved. Germline V gives CDR1 SEHNR, CDR2 FQNEAQ (reference sequence). Trimming removed 1 base at V and 7 bases at J, with 4 bases between. The CDR3 length is 12 residues. The CDR3 DNA reads TGTGCCAGCAGCTTAGGAGGTGAAAAACTGTTTTTT. Protein product: CASSLGGEKLFF. Full variable domain (missing parts from reference TRBV7-9 and TRBJ1-4): DTGVSQNPRHKITKRGQNVTFRCDPISEHNRLYWYRQTLGQGPEFLTYFQNEAQLEKSRLLSDRFSAERPKGSFSTLEIQRTEQGDSAMYLCASSLGGEKLFFGSGTQLSVL.

V usage is TRBV19 and J usage is TRBJ1-3; 8 nucleotides line up with TRBD1. Trimming at V came to 7 bases and at J to 4 bases, leaving 6 bases not matched to a gene. The CDR3 spans 14 residues. CDR1 and CDR2 from the germline V gene are LNHDA and SQIVND (reference sequence). In DNA, the CDR3 is TGTGCCAGTATCTCTCAGGGGGCCGGAAACACCATATATTTT. This codes for CASISQGAGNTIYF.

Written as DNA, the CDR3 is TGTGCCAGCAGACGGGGGACAGCCTATGGCTACACCTTC. Its protein product is CASRRGTAYGYTF. This chain uses TRBV12-3 or TRBV12-4 with TRBJ1-2; 7 bases line up with TRBD1. V trimming: 6 bases; J trimming: 4 bases; junction bases outside the gene matches: 5. CDR3 size: 13 residues.

This sequence joins TRBV3-1 (or the pseudogene TRBV3-2) and TRBJ1-1, with 7 nucleotides matching TRBD1. Trimming removed 3 bases from V and 2 bases from J; junction bases left unmatched: 3. Germline CDR1 LGHDT, CDR2 YNNKEL (reference sequence). The CDR3 loop spans 14 amino acids. CDR3 sequence reads: CASSQRQGNTEAFF. The CDR3 nucleotides are TGTGCCAGCAGCCAGAGACAGGGCAACACTGAAGCTTTCTTT.

The CDR3 DNA reads TGTGCCAGCAGTGGTTCGTGGCAGACTGAAGCTTTCTTT. It specifies CASSGSWQTEAFF. J is TRBJ1-1 and V is TRBV2; D is undetermined. V was pared by 4 bases and J by 5 bases, with 11 bases between. Germline CDR1 is SNHLY and CDR2 is FYNNEI. This CDR3 has 13 amino acids.

The gene calls are TRBV24-1 and TRBJ2-1, with 13 nucleotides matching TRBD2. This CDR3 spans 18 amino acids. J was trimmed by 8 bases and V by 5 bases; bases with no gene match: 14. Germline CDR1 KGHDR, CDR2 SFDVKD. This CDR3 is CATSGPPLAGGPGDEQFF. The CDR3 region has the DNA TGTGCCACCAGTGGTCCACCACTAGCGGGAGGGCCGGGCGATGAGCAGTTCTTC.

The chain combines TRBV3-1 (or the pseudogene TRBV3-2) with TRBJ1-3, with D tentatively TRBD1 (5 bases). The CDR3 loop spans 16 amino acids. Trimming cost V 5 bases and J 1 base, with 15 bases left between them. Germline V lookup: CDR1 LGHDT, CDR2 YNNKEL (reference sequence). The CDR3 loop reads CASSSSRRGSGNTIYF. CDR3 bases: TGTGCCAGCAGCTCAAGCAGACGGGGGTCTGGAAACACCATATATTTT.

The chain is built from TRBV2 and TRBJ2-3; TRBD2 is a possible D gene (5 bases). The V end was cut by 1 base, the J end by 1 base, with 9 bases between. CDR1 SNHLY and CDR2 FYNNEI come from the germline V gene. The CDR3 contains 15 residues. The CDR3 sequence: CASSEGGLGTDTQYF. CDR3 bases: TGTGCCAGCAGTGAAGGAGGACTTGGCACAGATACGCAGTATTTT.

J is TRBJ1-5 and V is TRBV30; 8 nucleotides match TRBD1. J gave up 1 base and V 2 bases, and 10 bases lay outside the gene matches. The germline V gene encodes CDR1 GTSNPN and CDR2 SVGIG (reference sequence). The CDR3 covers 17 residues. The CDR3 protein is CAWSLDRGGLSNQPQHF. As DNA, the CDR3 is TGTGCCTGGAGTCTTGACAGGGGCGGACTCAGCAATCAGCCCCAGCATTTT.

This clone has a count of ten or more. The rearrangement uses TRBV7-2 and TRBJ2-2; the D gene is possibly TRBD1 (5 bases). The V gene lost 3 bases and the J gene lost 4 bases, with 9 bases spanning the gap. Germline CDR1 is SGHTA and CDR2 is FQGNSA. The length of the CDR3 is 14 residues. The CDR3 DNA reads TGTGCCAGCAGCTTTTCAGGGTCCACCGGGGAGCTGTTTTTT. Its translation: CASSFSGSTGELFF.

This chain uses TRBV5-1 with TRBJ2-1, with 10 positions matching TRBD2. CDR1 and CDR2 from the germline V gene are SGHRS and YFSETQ. The V gene end was trimmed by 0 bases and the J gene end by 6 bases; junction bases not matched to a gene: 3. This CDR3 comprises 15 residues. CDR3 sequence: CASSLEGLAPNEQFF. The CDR3, as DNA: TGCGCCAGCAGCTTGGAGGGACTAGCGCCCAATGAGCAGTTCTTC.

The J gene is TRBJ1-1, the V gene TRBV12-3 or TRBV12-4; the D is unclear. The CDR3 length is 11 residues. The V end lost 6 bases, the J end lost 3 bases, and 5 bases lay between the germline ends. CDR3 in DNA: TGTGCCAGCAGCCGGGACACTGAAGCTTTCTTT. Translation gives CASSRDTEAFF.

The genes are TRBV30 and TRBJ2-3; maybe TRBD1 (5 bases). Per the germline V gene, CDR1 is GTSNPN and CDR2 is SVGIG (reference sequence). The length of the CDR3 is 14 residues. V was shortened by 3 bases and J by 8 bases, with 18 bases between the two germline ends. The CDR3 here is CAWRTLGFQGTQYF. The CDR3 nucleotides read TGTGCCTGGAGGACCCTGGGATTCCAGGGTACGCAGTATTTT.

The J gene is TRBJ2-1, the V gene TRBV27, with 7 bases identical to TRBD2. There are 14 residues in the CDR3. J gave up 6 bases and V 1 base, and 3 bases lay outside the gene matches. Looked up from germline, CDR1 is MNHEY and CDR2 is SMNVEV (reference sequence). The CDR3 here is CASSLWGGTNEQFF. Here the CDR3 DNA reads TGTGCCAGCAGTTTATGGGGGGGTACCAATGAGCAGTTCTTC.

The chain links TRBV28 to TRBJ1-2; weak D call: TRBD1 (5 bases). The CDR3 spans 15 residues. Germline V CDR1 and CDR2: MDHEN, SYDVKM. Deletions cut 6 bases from V and 4 bases from J, with 18 bases between. DNA of the CDR3: TGTGCCAGCAGCCAAAAGGGATACAGGCTCTATGGCTACACCTTC. Residues: CASSQKGYRLYGYTF.